These 3 T cell receptor beta chains came from one sample sequenced in a study of blood T cell repertoires in COVID-19. Produced via immunoSEQ multiplex PCR; TCRdb's table is partial and in-frame only. This table holds 250,000 to 300,000 clones, roughly 88% found once. Sequenced material: PBMCs or T cells enriched from blood (not recorded which). The receptor set was obtained from a woman aged 40 to 55 with acute COVID-19.

This chain uses TRBV6-5 with TRBJ2-5; D not resolved. The germline V and J ends were trimmed by 3 bases and 0 bases, with 14 bases remaining between them. Germline V gives CDR1 MNHEY, CDR2 SVGAGI. The CDR3 contains 16 residues. The CDR3 DNA is TGTGCCAGCAGTTATCCCACCGCACCAGACCAAGAGACCCAGTACTTC. Translated, it gives CASSYPTAPDQETQYF.

The chain links TRBV7-8 to TRBJ1-3; D not certain. There are 13 residues in the CDR3. V dropped 5 bases and J dropped 4 bases, with 9 bases sitting between them. Looked up from germline, CDR1 is SGHVS and CDR2 is FQNEAQ. CDR3 bases: TGTGCCAGCAGCCAGAGTTGGGGAAACACCATATATTTT. Its protein is CASSQSWGNTIYF.

The V call is TRBV3-1 (or the pseudogene TRBV3-2), the J call TRBJ1-3; possible D gene TRBD1, 6 bases. With 7 bases removed from V and 1 base from J, the gap between germline ends came to 14 bases. Germline-derived CDR1 and CDR2 are LGHDT and YNNKEL (reference sequence). This CDR3 region has 15 residues. The CDR3 DNA follows: TGTGCCAGCATCGGTACAGGGTATTCTGGAAACACCATATATTTT. It yields the protein CASIGTGYSGNTIYF.